This T cell receptor beta chain was recorded in a study of blood T cell repertoires in COVID-19. Looking at the study overall: Sites across the United States, Italy and Spain contributed samples from acute and convalescent COVID-19. From T cells, B-cell-depleted T cells, or PBMCs came the material, which was cDNA or gDNA.

Original methodology: Estimated nucleated cell counts came from reference gene primer amplification. This table comes from immunoSEQ multiplex PCR, and its TCRdb copy is limited to in-frame clones, with some not included. That table furnishes V, J and clone size, whereas the DNA furnished D and trimming. Of hundreds of thousands of clones in the sample, roughly nine tenths are singletons; the top ten hold roughly 7.8%. Germline CDR1 is KGHSH and CDR2 is LQKENI. The CDR3 has 14 amino acids. Trimming removed 5 bases from V and 0 bases from J; junction bases left unmatched: 4. This clone was detected a few times.

This chain connects TRBV18 to TRBJ2-7; 7 positions agree with TRBD2. The sample taken for sequencing was peripheral blood. The clonotype was recovered from a man in his 60s who had recovered from COVID-19. CDR3 amino acids: CASSREGSSYEQYF. CDR3 coding DNA: TGTGCCAGCTCAAGGGAGGGAAGCTCCTACGAGCAGTACTTC. The full variable domain, completed using reference TRBV18 and TRBJ2-7, is NAGVMQNPRHLVRRRGQEARLRCSPMKGHSHVYWYRQLPEEGLKFMVYLQKENIIDESGMPKERFSAEFPKEGPSILRIQQVVRGDSAAYFCASSREGSSYEQYFGPGTRLTVT.